This T cell receptor (beta chain) emerged from a study of T cells in Graves' hyperthyroidism and ophthalmopathy. The study enrolled patients aged 18 to 65 with newly diagnosed hyperthyroidism of under 2 months' duration. What was amplified from RNA transcripts were TCR beta CDR3 regions. First-round RT-PCR targeting the TCR CDR3 was performed with the HTBI primer set. TCRdb itself ran the multiplex PCR reads through MiXCR, one entry per CDR3 protein. This sample has approximately 430,000 distinct CDR3 sequences; less than 20% occur once, and the top ten carry 7.7%. J gave up 7 bases and V 5 bases, and 14 bases lay outside the gene matches. This CDR3 is built from 17 residues. Looked up from germline, CDR1 is SEHNR and CDR2 is FQNEAQ (reference sequence).

The chain employs TRBV7-9 and TRBJ2-5, with 12 nucleotides matching TRBD1. The material sequenced was blood. The TCR sequence derives from a woman aged 18-29 years with Graves' hyperthyroidism. CDR3 sequence reads: CASSPRAGQGAGGTQYF. Here the CDR3 DNA reads TGTGCCAGCAGCCCGCGTGCGGGACAGGGGGCGGGGGGGACCCAGTACTTC.